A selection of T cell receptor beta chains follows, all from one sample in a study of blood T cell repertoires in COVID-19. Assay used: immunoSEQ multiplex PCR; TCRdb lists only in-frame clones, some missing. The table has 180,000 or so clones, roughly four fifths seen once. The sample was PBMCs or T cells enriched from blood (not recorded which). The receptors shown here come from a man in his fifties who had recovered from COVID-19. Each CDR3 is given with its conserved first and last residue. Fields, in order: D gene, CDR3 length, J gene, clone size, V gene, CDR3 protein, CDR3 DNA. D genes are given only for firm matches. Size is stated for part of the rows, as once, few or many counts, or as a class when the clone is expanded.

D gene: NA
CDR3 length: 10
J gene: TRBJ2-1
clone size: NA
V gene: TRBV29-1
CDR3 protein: CSVDGNEQFF
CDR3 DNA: TGCAGCGTAGACGGGAATGAGCAGTTCTTC

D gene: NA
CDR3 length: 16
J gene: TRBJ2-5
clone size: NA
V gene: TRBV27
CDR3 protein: CASSLGGGARGETQYF
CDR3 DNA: TGTGCCAGCAGTTTAGGTGGGGGGGCCCGGGGAGAGACCCAGTACTTC

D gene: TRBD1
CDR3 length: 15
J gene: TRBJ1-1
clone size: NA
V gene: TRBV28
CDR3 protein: CASSSPGQWITEAFF
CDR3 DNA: TGTGCCAGCTCCTCCCCGGGACAGTGGATAACTGAAGCTTTCTTT

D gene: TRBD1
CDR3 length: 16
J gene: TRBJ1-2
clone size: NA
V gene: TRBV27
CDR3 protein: CASSLSQGALPYGYTF
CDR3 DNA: TGTGCCAGCAGTTTATCACAGGGGGCCCTCCCCTATGGCTACACCTTC

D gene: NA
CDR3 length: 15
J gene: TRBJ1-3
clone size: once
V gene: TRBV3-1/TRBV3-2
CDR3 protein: CASSPKGTSGNTIYF
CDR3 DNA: TGTGCCAGCAGCCCGAAGGGGACATCCGGAAACACCATATATTTT

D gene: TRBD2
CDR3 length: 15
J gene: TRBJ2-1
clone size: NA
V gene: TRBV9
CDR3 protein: CASSVAGGARNEQFF
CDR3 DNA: TGTGCCAGCAGCGTCGCGGGGGGGGCGCGGAATGAGCAGTTCTTC

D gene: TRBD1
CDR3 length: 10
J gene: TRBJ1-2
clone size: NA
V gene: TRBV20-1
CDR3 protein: CSADRDGYTF
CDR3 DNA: TGCAGTGCTGACAGGGATGGCTACACCTTC

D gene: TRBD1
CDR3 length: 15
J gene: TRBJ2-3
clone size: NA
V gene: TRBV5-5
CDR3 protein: CASSLEGQGLDTQYF
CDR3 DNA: TGTGCCAGCAGCTTGGAGGGACAGGGGCTGGATACGCAGTATTTT

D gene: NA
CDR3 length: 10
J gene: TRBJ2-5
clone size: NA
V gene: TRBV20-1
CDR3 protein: CAQEQETQYF
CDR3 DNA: TGCGCTCAAGAGCAAGAGACCCAGTACTTC

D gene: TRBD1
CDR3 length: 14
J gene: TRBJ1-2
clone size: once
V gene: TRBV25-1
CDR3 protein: CASSDRGYHYGYTF
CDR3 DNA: TGTGCCAGCAGTGACAGGGGGTACCACTATGGCTACACCTTC

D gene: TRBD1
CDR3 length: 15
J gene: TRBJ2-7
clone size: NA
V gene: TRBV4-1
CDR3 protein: CASSQDRQGAYEQYF
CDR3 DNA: TGCGCCAGCAGCCAAGACCGACAGGGGGCCTACGAGCAGTACTTC

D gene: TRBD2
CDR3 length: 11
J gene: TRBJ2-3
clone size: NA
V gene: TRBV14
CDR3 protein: CATRGLDVQYF
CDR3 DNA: TGTGCCACCAGGGGACTAGATGTGCAGTATTTT

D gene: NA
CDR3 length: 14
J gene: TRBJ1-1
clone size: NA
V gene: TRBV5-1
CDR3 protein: CASRPTGPNTEAFF
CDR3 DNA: TGCGCCAGCAGACCTACAGGGCCCAACACTGAAGCTTTCTTT

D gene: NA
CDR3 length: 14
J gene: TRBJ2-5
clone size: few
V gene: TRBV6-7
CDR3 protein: CASTKEGIGETQYF
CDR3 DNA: TGTGCCAGCACCAAGGAGGGGATCGGGGAGACCCAGTACTTC

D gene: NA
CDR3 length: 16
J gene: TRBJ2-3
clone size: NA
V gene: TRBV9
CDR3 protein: CASSAKGLTSTDTQYF
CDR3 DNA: TGTGCCAGCAGCGCCAAAGGACTGACTAGCACAGATACGCAGTATTTT

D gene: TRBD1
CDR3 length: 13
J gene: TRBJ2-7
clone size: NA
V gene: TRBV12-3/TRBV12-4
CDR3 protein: CASSYGTDYEQYF
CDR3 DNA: TGTGCCAGCAGTTATGGGACAGACTACGAGCAGTACTTC

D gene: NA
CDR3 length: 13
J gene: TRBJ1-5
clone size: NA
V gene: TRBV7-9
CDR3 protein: CASSLAGDQPQHF
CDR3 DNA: TGTGCCAGCAGTTTAGCAGGGGATCAGCCCCAGCATTTT

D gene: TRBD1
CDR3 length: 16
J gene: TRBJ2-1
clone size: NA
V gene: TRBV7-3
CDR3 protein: CASSVTGTGTYNEQFF
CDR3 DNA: TGTGCCAGCAGCGTAACCGGGACAGGTACCTACAATGAGCAGTTCTTC

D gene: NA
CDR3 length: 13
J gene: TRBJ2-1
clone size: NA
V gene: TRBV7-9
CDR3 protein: CASSPPGVNEQFF
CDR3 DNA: TGTGCCAGCAGCCCCCCGGGGGTCAATGAGCAGTTCTTC

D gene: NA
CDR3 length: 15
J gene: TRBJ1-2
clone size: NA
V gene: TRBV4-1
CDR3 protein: CASSQDPGGFYGYTF
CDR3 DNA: TGCGCCAGCAGCCAAGACCCCGGCGGCTTCTATGGCTACACCTTC

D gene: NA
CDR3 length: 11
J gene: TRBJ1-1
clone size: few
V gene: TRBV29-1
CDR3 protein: CSVEWGAEAFF
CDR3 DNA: TGCAGCGTTGAATGGGGGGCTGAAGCTTTCTTT

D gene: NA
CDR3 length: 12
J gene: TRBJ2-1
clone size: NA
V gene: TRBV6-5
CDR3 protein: CASRRVSGEQFF
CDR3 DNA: TGTGCCAGCAGACGGGTATCGGGTGAGCAGTTCTTC

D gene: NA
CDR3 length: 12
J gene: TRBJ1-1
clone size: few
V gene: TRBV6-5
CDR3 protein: CASSIQGTEAFF
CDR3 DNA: TGTGCCAGCAGTATCCAGGGCACTGAAGCTTTCTTT

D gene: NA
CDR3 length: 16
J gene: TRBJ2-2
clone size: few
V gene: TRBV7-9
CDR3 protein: CASSQGQIHSTGELFF
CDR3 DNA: TGTGCCAGCAGCCAGGGGCAGATTCACTCCACCGGGGAGCTGTTTTTT

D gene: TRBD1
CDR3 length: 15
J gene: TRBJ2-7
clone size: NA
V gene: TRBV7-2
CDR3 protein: CASSATGTGIYEQYF
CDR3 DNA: TGTGCCAGCAGCGCCACCGGGACAGGGATCTACGAGCAGTACTTC

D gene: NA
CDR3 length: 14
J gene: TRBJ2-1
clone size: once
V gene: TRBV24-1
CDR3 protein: CATSDPDKPHEQFF
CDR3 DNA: TGTGCCACCAGTGATCCAGACAAACCACATGAGCAGTTCTTC

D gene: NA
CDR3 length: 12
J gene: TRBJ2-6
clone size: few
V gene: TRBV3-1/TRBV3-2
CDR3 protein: CASTSGANVLTF
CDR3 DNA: TGTGCCAGCACTTCTGGGGCCAACGTCCTGACTTTC

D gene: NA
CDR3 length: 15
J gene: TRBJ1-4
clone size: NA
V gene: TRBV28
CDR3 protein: CASSLWRAGGEKLFF
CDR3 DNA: TGTGCCAGCAGTTTATGGCGGGCCGGGGGGGAAAAACTGTTTTTT

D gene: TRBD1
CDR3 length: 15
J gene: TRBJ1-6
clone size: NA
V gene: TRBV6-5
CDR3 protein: CASQGLNRGNSPLHF
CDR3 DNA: TGTGCCAGCCAAGGTCTAAACAGGGGAAATTCACCCCTCCACTTT

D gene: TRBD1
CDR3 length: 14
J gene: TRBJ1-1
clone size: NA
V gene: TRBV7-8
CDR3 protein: CASSRSTGGTEAFF
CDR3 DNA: TGTGCCAGCAGCCGCTCGACAGGGGGAACTGAAGCTTTCTTT

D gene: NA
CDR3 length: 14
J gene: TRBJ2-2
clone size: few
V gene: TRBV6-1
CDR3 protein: CASSDRQGKGELFF
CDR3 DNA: TGTGCCAGCAGTGATCGGCAGGGCAAGGGGGAGCTGTTTTTT

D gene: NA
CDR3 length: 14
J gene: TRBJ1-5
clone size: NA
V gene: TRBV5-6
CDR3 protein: CASSLGQQNQPQHF
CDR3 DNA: TGTGCCAGCAGCTTGGGACAGCAGAATCAGCCCCAGCATTTT

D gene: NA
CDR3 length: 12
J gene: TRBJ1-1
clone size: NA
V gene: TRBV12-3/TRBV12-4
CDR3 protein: CASSRQYTEAFF
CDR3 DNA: TGTGCCAGCAGCCGACAGTACACTGAAGCTTTCTTT

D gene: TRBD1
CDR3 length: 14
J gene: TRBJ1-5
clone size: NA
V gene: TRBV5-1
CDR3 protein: CASSPGQPNQPQHF
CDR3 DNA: TGCGCCAGCAGCCCGGGACAGCCCAATCAGCCCCAGCATTTT

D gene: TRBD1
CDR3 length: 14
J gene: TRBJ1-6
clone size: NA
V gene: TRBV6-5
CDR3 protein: CAIRTGGGNSPLHF
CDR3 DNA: TGTGCCATCAGGACAGGGGGAGGTAATTCACCCCTCCACTTT

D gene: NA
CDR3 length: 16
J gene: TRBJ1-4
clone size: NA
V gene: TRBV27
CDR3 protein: CASSLKAGWTNEKLFF
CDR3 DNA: TGTGCCAGCAGTTTAAAGGCGGGGTGGACTAATGAAAAACTGTTTTTT

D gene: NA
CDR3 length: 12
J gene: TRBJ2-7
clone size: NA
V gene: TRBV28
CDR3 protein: CASSSPHYEQYF
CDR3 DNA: TGTGCCAGCAGTTCCCCCCACTACGAGCAGTACTTC

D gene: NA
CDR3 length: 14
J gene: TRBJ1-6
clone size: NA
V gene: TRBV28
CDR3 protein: CASSSTGYNSPLHF
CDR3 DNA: TGTGCCAGCAGTTCGACAGGCTACAATTCACCCCTCCACTTT

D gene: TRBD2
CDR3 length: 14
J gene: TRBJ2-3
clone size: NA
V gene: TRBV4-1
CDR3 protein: CASSLTSGMDTQYF
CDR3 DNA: TGCGCCAGCAGTTTGACTAGCGGGATGGATACGCAGTATTTT

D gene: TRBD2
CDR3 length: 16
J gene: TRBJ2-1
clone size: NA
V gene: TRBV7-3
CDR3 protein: CASSSSSGSSYNEQFF
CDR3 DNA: TGTGCCAGCAGCTCCTCAAGCGGGAGCTCCTACAATGAGCAGTTCTTC

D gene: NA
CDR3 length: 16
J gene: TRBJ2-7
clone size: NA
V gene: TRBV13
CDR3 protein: CASSLSGILQDYEQYF
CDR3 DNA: TGTGCCAGCAGCTTAAGTGGTATTCTTCAGGACTACGAGCAGTACTTC

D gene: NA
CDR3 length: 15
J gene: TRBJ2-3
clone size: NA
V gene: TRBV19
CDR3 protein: CASSIRTGVTDTQYF
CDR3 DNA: TGTGCCAGTAGTATTAGGACTGGGGTCACAGATACGCAGTATTTT

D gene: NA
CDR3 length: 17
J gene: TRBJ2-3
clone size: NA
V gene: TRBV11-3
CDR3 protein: CASSSSLGAGSTDTQYF
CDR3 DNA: TGTGCCAGCAGCTCCTCCCTGGGAGCAGGAAGCACAGATACGCAGTATTTT

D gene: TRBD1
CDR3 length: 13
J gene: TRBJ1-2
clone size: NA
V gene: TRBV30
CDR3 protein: CAWSSYRGQGYTF
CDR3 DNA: TGTGCCTGGAGCTCATACAGGGGGCAGGGCTACACCTTC

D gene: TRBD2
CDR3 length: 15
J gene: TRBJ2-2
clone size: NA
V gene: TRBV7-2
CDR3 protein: CASSSSSGIVGELFF
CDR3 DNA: TGTGCCAGCAGCAGTTCTAGCGGGATAGTCGGGGAGCTGTTTTTT

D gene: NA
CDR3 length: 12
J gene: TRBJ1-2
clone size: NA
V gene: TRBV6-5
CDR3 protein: CAMWGEVSGYTF
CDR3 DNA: TGTGCCATGTGGGGGGAGGTCTCTGGCTACACCTTC